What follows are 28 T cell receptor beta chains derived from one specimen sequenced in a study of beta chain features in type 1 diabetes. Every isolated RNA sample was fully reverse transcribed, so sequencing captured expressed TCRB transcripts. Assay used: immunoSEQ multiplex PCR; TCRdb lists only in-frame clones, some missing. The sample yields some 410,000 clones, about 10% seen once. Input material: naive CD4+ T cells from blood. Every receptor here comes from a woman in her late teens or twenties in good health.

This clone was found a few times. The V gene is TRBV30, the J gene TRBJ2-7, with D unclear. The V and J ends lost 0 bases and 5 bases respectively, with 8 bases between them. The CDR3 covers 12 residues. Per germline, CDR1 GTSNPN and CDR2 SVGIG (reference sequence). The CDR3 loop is CAWSVGRNEQYF. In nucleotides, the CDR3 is TGTGCCTGGAGTGTGGGCAGGAACGAGCAGTACTTC.

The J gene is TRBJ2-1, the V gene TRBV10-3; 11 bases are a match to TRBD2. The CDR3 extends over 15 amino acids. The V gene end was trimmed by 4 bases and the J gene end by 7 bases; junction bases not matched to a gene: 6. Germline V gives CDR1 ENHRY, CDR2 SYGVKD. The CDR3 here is CAISALAGVSNEQFF. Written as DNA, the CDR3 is TGTGCCATCAGTGCACTAGCGGGAGTTTCGAATGAGCAGTTCTTC.

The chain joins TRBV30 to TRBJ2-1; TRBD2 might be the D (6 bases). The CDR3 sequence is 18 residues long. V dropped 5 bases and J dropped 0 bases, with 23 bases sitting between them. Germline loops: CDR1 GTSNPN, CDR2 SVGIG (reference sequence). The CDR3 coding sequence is TGTGCCTGGCTACCGAGGCGGGCGACTAGTTTCTCCTACAATGAGCAGTTCTTC. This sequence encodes CAWLPRRATSFSYNEQFF.

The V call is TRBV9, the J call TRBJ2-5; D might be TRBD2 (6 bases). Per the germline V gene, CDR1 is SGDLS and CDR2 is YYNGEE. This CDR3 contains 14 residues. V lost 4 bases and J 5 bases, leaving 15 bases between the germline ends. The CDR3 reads CASSSHGTGETQYF. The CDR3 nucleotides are TGTGCCAGCAGCTCCCACGGGACTGGGGAGACCCAGTACTTC.

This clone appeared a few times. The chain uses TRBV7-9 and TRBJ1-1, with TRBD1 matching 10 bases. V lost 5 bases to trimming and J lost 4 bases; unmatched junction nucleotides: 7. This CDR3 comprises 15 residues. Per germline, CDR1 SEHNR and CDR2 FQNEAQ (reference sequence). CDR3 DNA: TGTGCCAGCAGCCTCGACAGGGGGCACGGCACTGAAGCTTTCTTT. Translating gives CASSLDRGHGTEAFF.

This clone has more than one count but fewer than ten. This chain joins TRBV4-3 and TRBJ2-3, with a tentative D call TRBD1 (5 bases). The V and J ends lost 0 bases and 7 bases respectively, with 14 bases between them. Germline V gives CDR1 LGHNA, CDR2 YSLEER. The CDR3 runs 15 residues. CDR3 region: CASSQEGFRVNTQYF. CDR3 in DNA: TGCGCCAGCAGCCAAGAGGGCTTCAGGGTTAATACGCAGTATTTT.

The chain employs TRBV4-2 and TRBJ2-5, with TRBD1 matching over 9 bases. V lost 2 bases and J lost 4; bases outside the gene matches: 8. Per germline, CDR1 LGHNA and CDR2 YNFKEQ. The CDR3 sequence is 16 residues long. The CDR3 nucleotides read TGTGCCAGCAGCCAATACCGGGACAGGGTGGGAGAGACCCAGTACTTC. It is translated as CASSQYRDRVGETQYF.

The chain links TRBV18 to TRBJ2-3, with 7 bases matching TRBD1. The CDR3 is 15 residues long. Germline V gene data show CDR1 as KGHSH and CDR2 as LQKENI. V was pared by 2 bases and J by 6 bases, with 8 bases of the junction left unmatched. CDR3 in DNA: TGTGCCAGCTCACCAACGACAGGGAAGCAGGATACGCAGTATTTT. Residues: CASSPTTGKQDTQYF.

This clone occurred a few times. The CDR3 region has the DNA TGTGCCAGTACCGCCGAAGCTAGGCAGCCCCAGCATTTT. Residues: CASTAEARQPQHF. The gene calls are TRBV19 and TRBJ1-5, with D unresolved. The CDR3 is 13 amino acids. CDR1 is LNHDA and CDR2 is SQIVND in the germline V gene (reference sequence). Trimming shortened V by 7 bases and J by 7 bases, and 14 bases separated the two germline ends.

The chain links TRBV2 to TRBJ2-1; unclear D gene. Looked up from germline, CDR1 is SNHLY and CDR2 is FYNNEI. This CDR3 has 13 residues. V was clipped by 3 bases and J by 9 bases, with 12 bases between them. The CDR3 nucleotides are TGTGCCAGCAGTGACGAGAGCAGAGTTGAGCAGTTCTTC. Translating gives CASSDESRVEQFF.

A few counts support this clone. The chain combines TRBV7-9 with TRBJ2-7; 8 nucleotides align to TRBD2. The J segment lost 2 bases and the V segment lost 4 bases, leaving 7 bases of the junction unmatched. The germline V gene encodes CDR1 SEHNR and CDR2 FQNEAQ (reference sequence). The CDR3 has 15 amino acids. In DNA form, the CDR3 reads TGTGCCAGCAGCTCCGCTAGCGGGCTGGCCTACGAGCAGTACTTC. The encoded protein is CASSSASGLAYEQYF.

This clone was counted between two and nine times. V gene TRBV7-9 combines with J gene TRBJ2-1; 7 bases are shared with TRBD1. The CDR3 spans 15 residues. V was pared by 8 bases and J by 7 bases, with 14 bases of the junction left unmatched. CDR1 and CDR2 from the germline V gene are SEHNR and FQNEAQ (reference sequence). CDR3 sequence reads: CASGKYPTGRNEQFF. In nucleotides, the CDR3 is TGTGCCAGCGGGAAATATCCGACAGGGCGGAATGAGCAGTTCTTC.

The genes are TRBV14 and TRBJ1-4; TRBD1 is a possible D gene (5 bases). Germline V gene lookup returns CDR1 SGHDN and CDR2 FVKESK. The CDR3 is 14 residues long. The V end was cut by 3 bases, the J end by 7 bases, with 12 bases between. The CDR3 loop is CASSHPGLSEKLFF. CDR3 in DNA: TGTGCCAGCAGCCATCCGGGGCTAAGTGAAAAACTGTTTTTT.

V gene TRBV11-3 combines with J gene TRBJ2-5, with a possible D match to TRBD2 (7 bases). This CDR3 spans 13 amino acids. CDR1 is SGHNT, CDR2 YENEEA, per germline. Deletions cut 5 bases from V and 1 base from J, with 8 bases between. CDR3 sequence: CASSRGAQETQYF. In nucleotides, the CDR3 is TGTGCCAGCAGCCGGGGGGCCCAAGAGACCCAGTACTTC.

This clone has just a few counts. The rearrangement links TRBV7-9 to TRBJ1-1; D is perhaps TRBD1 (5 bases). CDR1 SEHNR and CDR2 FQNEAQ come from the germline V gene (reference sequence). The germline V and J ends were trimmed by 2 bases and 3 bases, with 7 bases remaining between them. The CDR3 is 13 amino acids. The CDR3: CASSLSGDTEAFF. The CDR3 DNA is TGTGCCAGCAGCTTATCGGGGGACACTGAAGCTTTCTTT.

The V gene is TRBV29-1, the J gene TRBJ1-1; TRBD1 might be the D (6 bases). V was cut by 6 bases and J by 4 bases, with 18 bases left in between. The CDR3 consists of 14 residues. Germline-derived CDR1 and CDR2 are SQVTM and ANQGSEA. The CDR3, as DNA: TGCAGCGTGGAGACAGGCTACCCCTTCACTGAAGCTTTCTTT. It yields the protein CSVETGYPFTEAFF. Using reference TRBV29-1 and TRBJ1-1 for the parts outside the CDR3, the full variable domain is SAVISQKPSRDICQRGTSLTIQCQVDSQVTMMFWYRQQPGQSLTLIATANQGSEATYESGFVIDKFPISRPNLTFSTLTVSNMSPEDSSIYLCSVETGYPFTEAFFGQGTRLTVV.

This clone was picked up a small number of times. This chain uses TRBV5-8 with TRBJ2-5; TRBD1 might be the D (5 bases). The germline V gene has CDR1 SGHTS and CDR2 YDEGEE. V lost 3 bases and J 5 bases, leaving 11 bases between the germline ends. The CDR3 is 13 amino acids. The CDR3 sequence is CASSSRVRETQYF. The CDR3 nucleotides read TGTGCCAGCAGCTCCAGGGTTAGGGAGACCCAGTACTTC.

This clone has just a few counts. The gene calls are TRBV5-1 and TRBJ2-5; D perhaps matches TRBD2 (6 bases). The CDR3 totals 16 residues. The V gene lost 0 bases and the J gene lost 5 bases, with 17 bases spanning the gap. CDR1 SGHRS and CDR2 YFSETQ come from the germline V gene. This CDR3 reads CASSLGLASIMETQYF. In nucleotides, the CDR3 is TGCGCCAGCAGCTTGGGGCTAGCGAGTATTATGGAGACCCAGTACTTC.

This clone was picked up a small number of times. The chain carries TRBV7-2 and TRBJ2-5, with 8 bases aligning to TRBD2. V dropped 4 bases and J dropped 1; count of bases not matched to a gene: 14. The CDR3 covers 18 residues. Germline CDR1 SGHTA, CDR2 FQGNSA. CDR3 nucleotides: TGTGCCAGCAGCTCAAAATTAGCGGGATTTGTATTCCAAGAGACCCAGTACTTC. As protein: CASSSKLAGFVFQETQYF.

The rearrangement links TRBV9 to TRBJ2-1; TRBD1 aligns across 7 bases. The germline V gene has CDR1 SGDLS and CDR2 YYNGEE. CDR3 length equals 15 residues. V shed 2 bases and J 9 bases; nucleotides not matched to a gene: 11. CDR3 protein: CASSVRQGESSEQFF. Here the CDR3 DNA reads TGTGCCAGCAGCGTTAGGCAGGGGGAATCGAGTGAGCAGTTCTTC.

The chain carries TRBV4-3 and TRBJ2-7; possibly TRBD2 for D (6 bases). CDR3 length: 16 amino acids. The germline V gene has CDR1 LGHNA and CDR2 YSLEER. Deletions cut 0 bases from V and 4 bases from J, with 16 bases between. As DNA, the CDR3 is TGCGCCAGCAGCCAAGAAATAGGTCTAGCGCGGTACGAGCAGTACTTC. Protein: CASSQEIGLARYEQYF.

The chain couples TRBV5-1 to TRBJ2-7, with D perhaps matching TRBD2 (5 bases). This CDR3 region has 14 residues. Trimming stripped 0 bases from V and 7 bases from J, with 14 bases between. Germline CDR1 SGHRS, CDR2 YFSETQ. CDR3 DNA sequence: TGCGCCAGCAGCTTGGCTTTGGCCGGGGAAGAGCAGTACTTC. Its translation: CASSLALAGEEQYF.

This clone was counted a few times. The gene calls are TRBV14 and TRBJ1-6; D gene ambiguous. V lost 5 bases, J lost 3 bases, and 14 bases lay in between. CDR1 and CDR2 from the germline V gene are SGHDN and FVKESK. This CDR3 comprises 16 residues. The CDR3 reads CASSTIGQVYNSPLHF. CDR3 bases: TGTGCCAGCAGCACAATTGGGCAGGTCTATAATTCACCCCTCCACTTT.

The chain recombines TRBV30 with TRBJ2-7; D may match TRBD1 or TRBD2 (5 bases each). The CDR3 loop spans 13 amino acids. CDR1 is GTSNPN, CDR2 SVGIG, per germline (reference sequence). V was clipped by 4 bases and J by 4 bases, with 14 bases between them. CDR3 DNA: TGTGCCTGGACGGGGCCACACTCTTACGAGCAGTACTTC. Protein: CAWTGPHSYEQYF. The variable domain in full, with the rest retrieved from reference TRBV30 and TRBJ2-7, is SQTIHQWPATLVQPVGSPLSLECTVEGTSNPNLYWYRQAAGRGLQLLFYSVGIGQISSEVPQNLSASRPQDRQFILSSKKLLLSDSGFYLCAWTGPHSYEQYFGPGTRLTVT.

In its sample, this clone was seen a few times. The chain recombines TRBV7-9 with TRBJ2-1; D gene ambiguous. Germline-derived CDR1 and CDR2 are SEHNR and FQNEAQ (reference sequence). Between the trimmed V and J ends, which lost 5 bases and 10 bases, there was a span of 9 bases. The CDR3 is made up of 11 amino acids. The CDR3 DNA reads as TGTGCCAGCAGCCTTCCCGCGGAGCAGTTCTTC. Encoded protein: CASSLPAEQFF.

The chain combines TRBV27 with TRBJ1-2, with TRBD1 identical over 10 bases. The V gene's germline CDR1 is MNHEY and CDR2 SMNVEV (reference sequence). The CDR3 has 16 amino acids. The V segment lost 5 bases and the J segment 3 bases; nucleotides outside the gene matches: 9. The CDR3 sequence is CASSHGDRGRYYGYTF. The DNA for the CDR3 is TGTGCCAGCAGTCACGGAGACAGGGGGCGATACTATGGCTACACCTTC.

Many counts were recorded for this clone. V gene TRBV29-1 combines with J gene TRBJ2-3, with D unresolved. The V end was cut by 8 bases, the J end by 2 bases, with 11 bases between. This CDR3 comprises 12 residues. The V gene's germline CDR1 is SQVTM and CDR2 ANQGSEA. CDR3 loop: CSILRVTDTQYF. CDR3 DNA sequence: TGCAGCATTCTTCGGGTCACAGATACGCAGTATTTT.

CDR3 nucleotide sequence: TGTGCCAGCAGCTTCCAGGGCCTCTACGAGCAGTACTTC. It is translated as CASSFQGLYEQYF. The rearrangement uses TRBV5-4 and TRBJ2-7; perhaps TRBD1 as D (5 bases). Germline V CDR1 and CDR2: SGHNT, YYREEE (reference sequence). This CDR3 has 13 amino acids. V was cut by 2 bases and J by 3 bases, with 9 bases left in between. The full variable domain, completed using reference TRBV5-4 and TRBJ2-7, is ETGVTQSPTHLIKTRGQQVTLRCSSQSGHNTVSWYQQALGQGPQFIFQYYREEENGRGNFPPRFSGLQFPNYSSELNVNALELDDSALYLCASSFQGLYEQYFGPGTRLTVT.